Shown below are 15 T cell receptor beta chains from a single sample sequenced in a study of shared clonotypes between healthy human individuals. Generated by immunoSEQ multiplex PCR, the TCRdb table keeps only in-frame clones and is missing some. This table holds millions of clones, approximately 95% found once. The sample consisted of naive CD4+ T cells sorted from blood. Regarding subset: CD45RA+ positively selected. The receptors here all came from a man younger than 35 in good health.

The chain couples TRBV10-2 to TRBJ2-2, with 11 positions matching TRBD2. J was trimmed by 7 bases and V by 8 bases; bases with no gene match: 9. There are 15 residues in the CDR3. Germline V gene sequence: CDR1 WSHSY, CDR2 SAAADI. The CDR3 loop reads CASGYSGGEDGELFF. CDR3 sequence (DNA): TGCGCCAGCGGGTATAGCGGGGGGGAGGACGGGGAGCTGTTTTTT.

The V and J genes are TRBV5-1 and TRBJ1-1; D remains unclear. The V end was cut by 0 bases, the J end by 4 bases, with 10 bases between. In germline, CDR1 is SGHRS, CDR2 YFSETQ. The CDR3 length is 14 residues. For the CDR3, the DNA is TGCGCCAGCAGCTTGGAACGGGGTTTCACTGAAGCTTTCTTT. Translation gives CASSLERGFTEAFF.

The chain carries TRBV6-1 and TRBJ2-2; the match to TRBD1 covers 9 bases. V was clipped by 3 bases and J by 4 bases; unmatched bases: 6. Germline CDR1 is MNHNS and CDR2 is SASEGT. CDR3 length: 16 amino acids. The CDR3 is CASSDYSDRGTGELFF. CDR3 bases: TGTGCCAGCAGTGACTACTCGGACAGGGGCACCGGGGAGCTGTTTTTT.

The chain carries TRBV6-5 and TRBJ2-5; 8 bases are shared with TRBD2. CDR3 size: 13 residues. Germline V gene data show CDR1 as MNHEY and CDR2 as SVGAGI. The J segment lost 9 bases and the V segment lost 7 bases, leaving 10 bases of the junction unmatched. CDR3 coding DNA: TGTGCCAGCACCTTCAGTCCGGGAGGGGCCCAGTACTTC. Its protein is CASTFSPGGAQYF.

The rearrangement links TRBV30 to TRBJ1-4; the D gene is possibly TRBD1 (6 bases). CDR3 length equals 16 residues. With 0 bases removed from V and 0 bases from J, the gap between germline ends came to 11 bases. Germline loops: CDR1 GTSNPN, CDR2 SVGIG (reference sequence). The CDR3 DNA sequence: TGTGCCTGGAGTGTTGACTCAGGGGCAACTAATGAAAAACTGTTTTTT. Its translation is CAWSVDSGATNEKLFF.

The chain has TRBV19 and TRBJ2-4; maybe TRBD2 (6 bases). Trimming removed 11 bases at V and 3 bases at J, with 17 bases between. Germline V gene data show CDR1 as LNHDA and CDR2 as SQIVND (reference sequence). CDR3 length equals 14 residues. This CDR3 reads CAVGSGGNKNIQYF. The CDR3 DNA sequence: TGTGCCGTCGGGAGTGGAGGCAACAAAAACATTCAGTACTTC.

About this clone itself: This sample also contains other DNA sequences that code for the same CDR3. The chain carries TRBV30 and TRBJ1-5, with a weak D call TRBD1 (6 bases). Trimming stripped 2 bases from V and 5 bases from J, with 10 bases between. Germline V lookup: CDR1 GTSNPN, CDR2 SVGIG (reference sequence). The CDR3 extends over 13 amino acids. The CDR3 protein is CAWSKGGDQPQHF. CDR3 coding DNA: TGTGCCTGGAGTAAAGGGGGTGATCAGCCCCAGCATTTT.

The rearrangement links TRBV2 to TRBJ1-3, with D unresolved. V lost 4 bases, J lost 0 bases, and 7 bases lay in between. The CDR3 consists of 14 residues. Germline CDR1 is SNHLY and CDR2 is FYNNEI. CDR3 nucleotide sequence: TGTGCCAGCAGTGTAACGAGCTCTGGAAACACCATATATTTT. Translation: CASSVTSSGNTIYF.

J is TRBJ2-3 and V is TRBV5-1, with D maybe TRBD2 (5 bases). From germline, CDR1 is SGHRS and CDR2 YFSETQ. The V end was cut by 6 bases, the J end by 2 bases, with 13 bases between. This CDR3 spans 14 amino acids. The CDR3, as DNA: TGCGCCAGCACCGAGGGCACGTACACAGATACGCAGTATTTT. Translation gives CASTEGTYTDTQYF.

The chain employs TRBV5-1 and TRBJ2-1; 7 bases agree with TRBD2. The V segment lost 4 bases and the J segment 8 bases; nucleotides outside the gene matches: 12. Germline V gene data show CDR1 as SGHRS and CDR2 as YFSETQ. This CDR3 region has 15 residues. CDR3: CASSPGGRISDEQFF. CDR3 nucleotide sequence: TGCGCCAGCAGCCCGGGCGGGAGAATCTCCGATGAGCAGTTCTTC.

This chain links TRBV30 with TRBJ1-6; D is perhaps TRBD1 (5 bases). The germline V and J ends were trimmed by 0 bases and 4 bases, with 16 bases remaining between them. CDR3 length: 17 amino acids. Germline CDR1 is GTSNPN and CDR2 is SVGIG (reference sequence). Here the CDR3 reads CAWSVGLGTSYNSPLHF. CDR3 bases: TGTGCCTGGAGTGTAGGTTTGGGGACCTCTTATAATTCACCCCTCCACTTT.

The chain links TRBV7-2 to TRBJ1-2; 7 bases map to TRBD1. V trimming: 4 bases; J trimming: 4 bases; junction bases outside the gene matches: 9. The germline CDR1 and CDR2 sequences are SGHTA and FQGNSA. The length of the CDR3 is 15 residues. The CDR3 DNA reads as TGTGCCAGCAGCTCCTTTGCAGGGGGTGGCTATGGCTACACCTTC. Amino acids: CASSSFAGGGYGYTF.

V and J are TRBV5-4 and TRBJ2-7; 9 bases align to TRBD2. In germline, CDR1 is SGHNT, CDR2 YYREEE (reference sequence). This CDR3 comprises 14 residues. After removal of 0 bases from V and 7 bases from J, the junction contained 5 bases not matched to a gene. The CDR3 here is CASSLELAGKEQYF. The CDR3 nucleotides read TGTGCCAGCAGCTTGGAGCTAGCGGGGAAGGAGCAGTACTTC.

The chain employs TRBV15 and TRBJ2-1; 14 positions match TRBD2. The V gene's germline CDR1 is LNHNV and CDR2 YYDKDF (reference sequence). With V trimmed by 0 bases and J by 6 bases, 10 bases remained unmatched. The CDR3 spans 19 residues. The CDR3 nucleotides are TGTGCCACCAGCAGAGACCCTGGGACTAGCGGGAGTGTGCGCAATGAGCAGTTCTTC. Translation: CATSRDPGTSGSVRNEQFF. Drawing the rest from reference TRBV15 and TRBJ2-1, the complete variable domain is DAMVIQNPRYQVTQFGKPVTLSCSQTLNHNVMYWYQQKSSQAPKLLFHYYDKDFNNEADTPDNFQSRRPNTSFCFLDIRSPGLGDTAMYLCATSRDPGTSGSVRNEQFFGPGTRLTVL.

The chain is built from TRBV7-2 and TRBJ2-7, with 8 nucleotides matching TRBD2. This CDR3 has 15 residues. The germline V gene encodes CDR1 SGHTA and CDR2 FQGNSA. Unmatched junction bases numbered 7, after V lost 3 bases and J lost 3 bases. The chain's CDR3 is CASSLGAGGGYEQYF. In DNA, the CDR3 is TGTGCCAGCAGCTTGGGGGCGGGAGGAGGCTACGAGCAGTACTTC.